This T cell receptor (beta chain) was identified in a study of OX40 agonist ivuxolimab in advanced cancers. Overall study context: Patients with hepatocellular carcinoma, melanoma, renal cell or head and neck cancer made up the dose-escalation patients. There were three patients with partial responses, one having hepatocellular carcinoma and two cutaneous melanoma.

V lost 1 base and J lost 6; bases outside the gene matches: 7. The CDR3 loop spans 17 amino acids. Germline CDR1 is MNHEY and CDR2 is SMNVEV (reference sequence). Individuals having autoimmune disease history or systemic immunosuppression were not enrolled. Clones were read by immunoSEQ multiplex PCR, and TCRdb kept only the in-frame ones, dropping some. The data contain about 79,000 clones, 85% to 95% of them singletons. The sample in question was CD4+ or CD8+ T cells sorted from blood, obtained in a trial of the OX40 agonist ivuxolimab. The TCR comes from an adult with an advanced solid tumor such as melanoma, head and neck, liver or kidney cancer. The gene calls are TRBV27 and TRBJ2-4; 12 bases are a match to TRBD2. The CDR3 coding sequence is TGTGCCAGCAGTTTATTCGCGGAGACTAGCGGGGGAAACATTCAGTACTTC. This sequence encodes CASSLFAETSGGNIQYF.